Sequencing of this T cell receptor (beta chain) was carried out in a study of T-cell reconstitution after alpha-beta-depleted transplantation in children. Trimming cost V 5 bases and J 1 base, with 13 bases left between them. The CDR3 totals 15 residues. The TCRbeta library incorporated unique molecular identifiers. MiXCR, run by TCRdb on the PCR reads, gives a single entry per CDR3 protein. The data contain about 350,000 distinct CDR3 sequences, roughly 15% of them singletons. The clonotype was recovered from a human donor who donated a stem cell graft to a child with Fanconi anemia. The chain uses TRBV23-1 and TRBJ2-3; TRBD1 or TRBD2 may be the D gene (5 bases each). TRBV23-1 is noted as an ORF with a role that remains uncertain. The input for sequencing was PBMCs, taken from the stem cell graft. CDR3 sequence (DNA): TGCGCCAGCAGTAGGGACGGAAGGGGCACAGATACGCAGTATTTT. This encodes CASSRDGRGTDTQYF.